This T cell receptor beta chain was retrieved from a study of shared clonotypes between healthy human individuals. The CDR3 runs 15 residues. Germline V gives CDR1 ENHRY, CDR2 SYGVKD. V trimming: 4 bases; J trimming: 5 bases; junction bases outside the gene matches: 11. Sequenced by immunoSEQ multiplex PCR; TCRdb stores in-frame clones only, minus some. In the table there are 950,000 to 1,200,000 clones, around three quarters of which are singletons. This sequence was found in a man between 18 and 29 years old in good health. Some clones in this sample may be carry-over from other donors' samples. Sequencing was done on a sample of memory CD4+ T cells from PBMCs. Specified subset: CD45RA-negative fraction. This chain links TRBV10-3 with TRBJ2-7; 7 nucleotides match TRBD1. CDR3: CAISGPTGARDEQYF. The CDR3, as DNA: TGTGCCATCAGTGGTCCAACAGGGGCACGGGACGAGCAGTACTTC.